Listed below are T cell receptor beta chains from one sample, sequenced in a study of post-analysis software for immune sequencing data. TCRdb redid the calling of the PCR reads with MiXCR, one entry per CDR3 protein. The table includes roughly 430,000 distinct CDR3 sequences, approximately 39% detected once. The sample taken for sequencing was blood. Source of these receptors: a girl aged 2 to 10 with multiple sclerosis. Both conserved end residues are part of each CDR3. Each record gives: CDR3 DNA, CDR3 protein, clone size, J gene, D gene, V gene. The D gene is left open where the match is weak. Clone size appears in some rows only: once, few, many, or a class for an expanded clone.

TGTGCCAGCAGCTTAGCAACAGGGAGTCTCTATGGCTACACCTTC CASSLATGSLYGYTF NA TRBJ1-2 NA TRBV7-9
TGCAGTGAGAAGAGGGACAGGGCACAGTATTTT CSEKRDRAQYF NA TRBJ2-3 TRBD1 TRBV20-1
TGCAGTGCTAGAGGTTGGGACGCAACTAATGAAAAACTGTTTTTT CSARGWDATNEKLFF NA TRBJ1-4 NA TRBV20-1
TGTGCCACCAGCAGAGATCTGGCTTACGAGCAGTACTTC CATSRDLAYEQYF NA TRBJ2-7 NA TRBV15
TGTGCCATCAGTGATAGAGATTTAGGGACAGAAGAGACCCAGTACTTC CAISDRDLGTEETQYF NA TRBJ2-5 TRBD1 TRBV10-3
TGCGCCAGCAGCAGCGGGAGGGCCGGGTACGAGCAGTACTTC CASSSGRAGYEQYF NA TRBJ2-7 TRBD2 TRBV4-3
TGTGCCAGCAGCAAAGCCGGGGGGCGCTCGGGCTACACCTTC CASSKAGGRSGYTF NA TRBJ1-2 NA TRBV21-1
TGTGCCAGCACCCCGAAGACTCATTCCTACGAGCAGTACTTC CASTPKTHSYEQYF few TRBJ2-7 NA TRBV12-3/TRBV12-4
TGTGCCAGCAGCCCATTTGGACTAGCAATAGATACGCAGTATTTT CASSPFGLAIDTQYF few TRBJ2-3 TRBD2 TRBV5-6
TGTGCCACCAGTGATTTCACGGGCTACGAGCAGTACTTC CATSDFTGYEQYF NA TRBJ2-7 NA TRBV24-1
TGCAGTGCTAGAGCCCCGACTAGCGGGAGTTACAATGAGCAGTTCTTC CSARAPTSGSYNEQFF few TRBJ2-1 TRBD2 TRBV20-1
TGTGCCAGCAGATTGACTAGCGGGAGCAATGAGCAGTTCTTC CASRLTSGSNEQFF NA TRBJ2-1 TRBD2 TRBV6-1
TGTGCCAGCAGCCAAGAAAGGCCAGAAGATGGCTACACCTTC CASSQERPEDGYTF NA TRBJ1-2 NA TRBV4-2
TGTGCCAGCAGCCCCGATAACGGGTACGGCTATGGCTACACCTTC CASSPDNGYGYGYTF NA TRBJ1-2 NA TRBV7-9
TGTGCCAGCAGCTTAGCGGCAGGGCATCCCTATGGCTACACCTTC CASSLAAGHPYGYTF NA TRBJ1-2 NA TRBV7-8
TGTGCCAGCAGCTTACCCTCGGGAGGGAGCGGCGTAGATACGCAGTATTTT CASSLPSGGSGVDTQYF few TRBJ2-3 TRBD2 TRBV7-3
TGTGCCAGCAGGCGACTGTTCAGCTCCTACAATGAGCAGTTCTTC CASRRLFSSYNEQFF NA TRBJ2-1 NA TRBV28
TGTGCCAGCACCGATCACAGGGGTAGCACAGATACGCAGTATTTT CASTDHRGSTDTQYF NA TRBJ2-3 TRBD1 TRBV11-2
TGCGCCAGCAGCTTGGTCGCCGGGACAATCTCCTACGAGCAGTACTTC CASSLVAGTISYEQYF NA TRBJ2-7 NA TRBV5-1
TGTGCCAGCAGCTTCGGGACAGAGAATGAGCAGTTCTTC CASSFGTENEQFF NA TRBJ2-1 TRBD1 TRBV7-3